This T cell receptor (beta chain) comes out of a study of T cells in Graves' hyperthyroidism and ophthalmopathy. The CDR3 contains 15 residues. V was cut by 3 bases and J by 3 bases, with 15 bases left in between. The germline V gene has CDR1 SNHLY and CDR2 FYNNEI. Regions amplified from RNA transcripts were the TCR beta CDR3 regions. HTBI primers were employed in a first-round RT-PCR of the TCR CDR3. TCRdb used MiXCR to reprocess the multiplex PCR reads, holding one entry per CDR3 protein. The sample has hundreds of thousands of distinct CDR3 sequences; about 17% are singletons. Used for diagnoses were clinical symptoms, serum thyroxine and TRAb, thyroid ultrasound and orbital computed tomography. It was at first hyperthyroidism diagnosis, before any ophthalmopathy symptoms, that the blood sample was taken. Study findings and constraints: Model output signaled ophthalmopathy a median about seven months ahead of onset.

This clonotype was seen at least ten times. Its specificity is unknown. This TCR derives from a woman aged 45-59 years with Graves' hyperthyroidism that later progressed to Graves' ophthalmopathy. The sequenced material came from blood. The chain employs TRBV2 and TRBJ2-7; D is possibly TRBD1 (5 bases). Here the CDR3 reads CASSDRAGNFYEQYF. The CDR3 DNA follows: TGTGCCAGCAGTGATAGGGCAGGGAACTTCTACGAGCAGTACTTC.